The clone carrying this TCR beta chain turned up a few times. The antigen is not known. The library came from three nested PCR rounds adapted from ARM-PCR protocols. TCRdb analysed the multiplex PCR reads with MiXCR anew, one entry per CDR3 protein. The sample lists tens of thousands of distinct CDR3 sequences; just under 75% were seen once. This sample is drawn from a study of tumor and adjacent non-tumor tissue in lung cancer. Study information: Aged roughly 30 to 85 years, patients included 10 men and about five women with stage I to III disease. Study outcomes and limitations: Significantly higher TCR diversity was found in tumor than normal lung.

The CDR3 runs 15 residues. V shed 2 bases and J 6 bases; nucleotides not matched to a gene: 9. The V gene's germline CDR1 is SGHDT and CDR2 YYEEEE. The template was RNA from unsorted bulk tissue. Chemotherapy-naive patients with new lung cancer underwent thoracic surgery in China, August–late 2014. This TCR was recovered from a woman between 40 and 55 years old with non-small cell lung cancer. Source material: lung tumor tissue. The chain employs TRBV5-6 and TRBJ1-1; 8 nucleotides align to TRBD1. CDR3 in DNA: TGTGCCAGCAGCTTTAGGAGGACAGGGCACCCTGAAGCTTTCTTT. Translation: CASSFRRTGHPEAFF.